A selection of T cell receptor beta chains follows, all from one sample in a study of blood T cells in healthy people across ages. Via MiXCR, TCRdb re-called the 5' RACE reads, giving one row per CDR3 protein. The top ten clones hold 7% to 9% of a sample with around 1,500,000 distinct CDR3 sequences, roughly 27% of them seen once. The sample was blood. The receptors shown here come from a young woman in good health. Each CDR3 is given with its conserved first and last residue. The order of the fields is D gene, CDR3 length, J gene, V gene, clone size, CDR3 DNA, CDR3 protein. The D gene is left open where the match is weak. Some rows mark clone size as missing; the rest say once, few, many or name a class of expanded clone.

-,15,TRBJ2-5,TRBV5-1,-,TGCGCCAGCAGCTCTGGGAGCTCGTCACGAGAGACCCAGTACTTC,CASSSGSSSRETQYF
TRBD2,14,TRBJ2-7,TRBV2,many,TGTGCCAGCCGTAGCGGGGACCTAACCTACGAGCAGTACTTC,CASRSGDLTYEQYF
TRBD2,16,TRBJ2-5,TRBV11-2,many,TGTGCCAGCAGCTTAGAGTTAGCTAGCGGGAGGGAGACCCAGTACTTC,CASSLELASGRETQYF
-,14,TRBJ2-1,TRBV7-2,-,TGTGCCAGCAGCTCGAATGCCGGCTACAATGAGCAGTTCTTC,CASSSNAGYNEQFF
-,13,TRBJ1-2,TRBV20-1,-,TGCAGTGCTTCTAAAAATGGGATGCAGAACTACACCTTC,CSASKNGMQNYTF
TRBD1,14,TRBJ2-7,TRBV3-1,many,TGTGCCAGCAACTACCGGGACAGAGTGGGCGAGCAGTACTTC,CASNYRDRVGEQYF
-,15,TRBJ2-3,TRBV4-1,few,TGCGCCAGCAGTTCGACGAACAGGGGCACAGATACGCAGTATTTT,CASSSTNRGTDTQYF
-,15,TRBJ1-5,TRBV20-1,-,TGCAGTACCCAGGGCGGCAGGAGGGGCAATCAGCCCCAGCATTTT,CSTQGGRRGNQPQHF
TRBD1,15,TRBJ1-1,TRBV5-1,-,TGCGCCAGCAGCTCAATACAGGGGGCCTACACTGAAGCTTTCTTT,CASSSIQGAYTEAFF
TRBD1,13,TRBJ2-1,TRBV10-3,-,TGTGCCATCTCGTCATCAGGGGGCAGTGAGCAGTTCTTC,CAISSSGGSEQFF
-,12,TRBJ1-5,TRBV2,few,TGTGCCAGCAGTGAATCCATTCAGCCCCAGCATTTT,CASSESIQPQHF
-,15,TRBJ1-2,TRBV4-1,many,TGCGCCAGCAGCCAAAGCCGCGAGCCAGGCTATGGCTACACCTTC,CASSQSREPGYGYTF